This T cell receptor (beta chain) was sequenced in a study of early T cells in non-severe SARS-CoV-2 infection (dated by TCRdb to the early 2020s). At the level of the whole study: Because TCR sequencing was done on bulk RNA from unsorted whole blood, the alpha and beta chains could not be paired. The research as a whole found: Matching against VDJdb was skewed toward anti-spike CD8 responses, likely underestimated virus-specific expansions, and missed private and CD4 specificities.

This clonotype was observed at least ten times. Its antigen remains unidentified. Base qualities are not provided; no much larger clone lies one nucleotide away. CDR1 SSHAT and CDR2 FNYEAQ were looked up in the germline V gene (reference sequence). From its cysteine to its phenylalanine, the CDR3 spans 14 amino acids. Only the CDR3 DNA stays, 42 bases, in frame from base 1. The junction carries 11 bases between V and J, which are trimmed by 1 base and 5 bases respectively. Libraries were built with 5' RACE. The instrument given in TCRdb is NextSeq 500. In the TCR library protocol, unique molecular identifiers were attached to individual cDNA molecules to correct for PCR bias and sequencing error. Both TCR alpha and beta chains were sequenced, and tight co-correlation was observed between alpha and beta sequence abundances in each sample. As for the original processing: Decombinator V4 was used to perform V gene, J gene and CDR3 annotation of TCR sequences. Expanded TCRs were defined as changing significantly between any two time points under a Poisson model with p below 0.0001. TCR abundances were normalised to the total number of TCRs sequenced in each sample and reported as counts per million. MAIT TCRs were defined by TRAV1-2 paired with TRAJ12, TRAJ20 or TRAJ33, and iNKT TCRs by TRAV10 paired with TRAJ18. VDJdb, accessed 1 November 2021, was searched for CMV, EBV and SARS-CoV-2 annotated TCRs, excluding TCRs annotated for multiple antigens. TCRdb reprocessed the public reads (quality trimming at Q25 with fastp, clone calling with MiXCR) and kept in-frame beta chains. CDR3 protein duplicates are merged, each entry listing the most common genes and DNA. TCRdb, not the original authors, processed these V and J calls. The sample data list some 26,000 distinct CDR3 sequences, and approximately 4.8% of these were observed just once. In total, the top ten clones hold roughly 5.9% of the sample.

This was a case-control study nested in a cohort of healthcare workers in London, UK, who had nasopharyngeal swab PCR tests and blood samples taken every week. Healthcare workers were recruited during the week of the UK lockdown, between 23 and 31 March 2020, and followed weekly for up to about 15 weeks. The chain is encoded by TRBV7-7 joined to TRBJ2-5, and the D gene may be TRBD2, 6 bases matching. Sequenced: whole blood. This sequence originates from an adult who was a healthcare worker with PCR-confirmed SARS-CoV-2 infection or an uninfected control (not recorded which). The base sequence is TGTGCCAGCAGCTTAGGTACTAGCATGGAGACCCAGTACTTC. This is translated as CASSLGTSMETQYF.